This T cell receptor beta chain was recorded in a study of response to subunit inactivated influenza vaccine. Regarding the study as a whole: There was a suggestion from the authors that each seasonal influenza vaccination recruits few new T cells.

TCRdb re-called the RT-PCR reads through MiXCR, storing one row per CDR3 protein. The sample holds about half a million distinct CDR3 sequences, approximately 7.6% seen once. Comments on this clonotype: Its antigen is still unknown.

CDR3 size: 13 residues. Germline loops: CDR1 LGHDT, CDR2 YNNKEL (reference sequence). The ends were cut back, 8 bases at V and 4 bases at J, with 12 bases in the middle. The sample in question was PBMCs from blood, obtained roughly 24 months after vaccination. The chain couples TRBV3-1 to TRBJ2-1; D perhaps matches TRBD2 (5 bases). The TCR was taken from a man aged 50 to 69 who received an inactivated influenza vaccine. CDR3 in amino acids: CASRAGRYNEQFF. CDR3 DNA: TGTGCCAGCCGTGCGGGCCGGTACAATGAGCAGTTCTTC.